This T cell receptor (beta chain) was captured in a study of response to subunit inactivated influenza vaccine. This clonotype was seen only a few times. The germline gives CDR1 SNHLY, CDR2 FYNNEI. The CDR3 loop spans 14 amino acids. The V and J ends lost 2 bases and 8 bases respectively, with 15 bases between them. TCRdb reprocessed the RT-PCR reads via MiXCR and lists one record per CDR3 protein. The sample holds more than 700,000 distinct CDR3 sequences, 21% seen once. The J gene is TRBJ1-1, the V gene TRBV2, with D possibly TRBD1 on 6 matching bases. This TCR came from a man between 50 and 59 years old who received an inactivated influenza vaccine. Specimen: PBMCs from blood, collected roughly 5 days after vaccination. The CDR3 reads CASSESRGRGEAFF. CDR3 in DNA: TGTGCCAGCAGTGAATCGAGGGGGAGAGGCGAAGCTTTCTTT.